Listed here are 18 T cell receptor beta chains from one sample, sequenced in a study of regulatory T cells in long-lasting Graves disease. Arm-PCR of CDR3 regions with iRepertoire HTBI primers generated TCR beta libraries. TCRdb re-analysed the multiplex PCR reads in MiXCR, keeping a single row per CDR3 protein. The data hold 450,000 to 650,000 distinct CDR3 sequences, with roughly a sixth observed a single time. Described time point: newly diagnosed GD, antithyroid drugs for less than 3 months. From PBMCs, RNA was extracted and then used to make the TCR library. The same data also went into a second study, on T cells in Graves' hyperthyroidism and ophthalmopathy.

The sequenced sample was peripheral blood mononuclear cells (PBMCs), obtained at new diagnosis, from a patient treated with antithyroid drugs. Every receptor here comes from a woman aged 40-65 years with Graves disease.

Points on this clonotype: This may come from a read error, since a much larger clone is one base off. This chain links TRBV30 with TRBJ2-3; 12 nucleotides align to TRBD2. In germline, CDR1 is GTSNPN, CDR2 SVGIG (reference sequence). J gave up 8 bases and V 3 bases, and 6 bases lay outside the gene matches. CDR3 length equals 14 residues. As DNA, the CDR3 is TGTGCCTGGAGCAAACTAGCGGGGGGAGGTACGCAGTATTTT. This sequence encodes CAWSKLAGGGTQYF.

Ten or more counts support this clonotype. The rearrangement links TRBV28 to TRBJ2-7, with a tentative D call TRBD2 (6 bases). The V gene lost 7 bases and the J gene lost 1 base, with 17 bases spanning the gap. This CDR3 is 15 amino acids long. CDR1 MDHEN and CDR2 SYDVKM come from the germline V gene. The CDR3 bases are TGTGCCAGCATCATAAAACGGGGGTTGTCCTACGAGCAGTACTTC. This encodes CASIIKRGLSYEQYF. The full variable domain, completed using reference TRBV28 and TRBJ2-7, is DVKVTQSSRYLVKRTGEKVFLECVQDMDHENMFWYRQDPGLGLRLIYFSYDVKMKEKGDIPEGYSVSREKKERFSLILESASTNQTSMYLCASIIKRGLSYEQYFGPGTRLTVT.

This clonotype appeared many times. The rearrangement joins TRBV3-1 to TRBJ2-7; no clear D. Germline CDR1 is LGHDT and CDR2 is YNNKEL (reference sequence). The CDR3 covers 13 residues. The ends were cut back, 0 bases at V and 7 bases at J, with 10 bases in the middle. For the CDR3, the DNA is TGTGCCAGCAGCCAAGACTGGAAAGGGGAGCAGTACTTC. It codes for CASSQDWKGEQYF.

The chain joins TRBV4-1 to TRBJ1-1, with 9 bases lining up with TRBD1. Germline trimming cut 3 bases from V and 10 bases from J; bases unmatched to any gene: 9. This CDR3 has 14 residues. Germline V gives CDR1 MGHRA, CDR2 YSYEKL. CDR3 amino acids: CASSQEQGAERAFF. The CDR3 region has the DNA TGCGCCAGCAGCCAGGAACAGGGGGCGGAAAGAGCTTTCTTT.

The chain combines TRBV7-9 with TRBJ1-6; D not resolved. This CDR3 has 13 residues. Germline V gene lookup returns CDR1 SEHNR and CDR2 FQNEAQ (reference sequence). Trimming shortened V by 3 bases and J by 5 bases, and 5 bases separated the two germline ends. Here the CDR3 DNA reads TGTGCCAGCAGCTTGGCGGATAATTCACCCCTCCACTTT. It specifies CASSLADNSPLHF.

At least ten counts were recorded for this clonotype. The chain uses TRBV6-1 and TRBJ1-5; tentatively, D is TRBD1 (5 bases). The CDR3 runs to 14 residues. Trimming shortened V by 6 bases and J by 5 bases, and 14 bases separated the two germline ends. Germline assignment: CDR1 MNHNS and CDR2 SASEGT. CDR3 bases: TGTGCCAGCAGCCGTACGGGACGAGATCAGCCCCAGCATTTT. Protein sequence: CASSRTGRDQPQHF.

This clonotype has more than one count but fewer than ten. The chain has TRBV10-3 and TRBJ2-1; D uncertain. V was trimmed by 0 bases and J by 7 bases, leaving 1 base between them. The CDR3 spans 11 residues. Germline values: CDR1 ENHRY, CDR2 SYGVKD. Here the CDR3 DNA reads TGTGCCATCAGTGAGTCTAATGAGCAGTTCTTC. Protein product: CAISESNEQFF.

The sample holds many counts of this clonotype. The chain recombines TRBV11-2 with TRBJ1-5; D is possibly TRBD1 (5 bases). The germline V gene encodes CDR1 SGHAT and CDR2 FQNNGV. Between the trimmed V and J ends, which lost 5 bases and 0 bases, there was a span of 11 bases. There are 15 residues in the CDR3. In nucleotides, the CDR3 is TGTGCCAGCAGCCGGGACTTCAATAGCAATCAGCCCCAGCATTTT. Residues: CASSRDFNSNQPQHF. The whole variable domain, remainder taken from reference TRBV11-2 and TRBJ1-5, is EAGVAQSPRYKIIEKRQSVAFWCNPISGHATLYWYQQILGQGPKLLIQFQNNGVVDDSQLPKDRFSAERLKGVDSTLKIQPAKLEDSAVYLCASSRDFNSNQPQHFGDGTRLSIL.

The chain is built from TRBV20-1 and TRBJ2-5, with TRBD2 as a possible D gene (5 bases). Germline values: CDR1 DFQATT, CDR2 SNEGSKA (reference sequence). Trimming took off 3 bases at V and 5 bases at J, with 22 bases between the two ends. This CDR3 contains 16 residues. Here the CDR3 reads CSARLDSIRSRETQYF. The CDR3 region has the DNA TGCAGTGCTAGGCTGGACTCTATTCGGTCAAGGGAGACCCAGTACTTC.

Concerning this clonotype: A much larger clonotype is one base distant, so this may be a read error. The V and J genes are TRBV2 and TRBJ1-2, with 7 bases lining up with TRBD1. The CDR3 is made up of 13 amino acids. Trimming took 6 bases from V and 2 from J; bases not matched to a gene: 3. From germline, CDR1 is SNHLY and CDR2 FYNNEI. The chain's CDR3 is CASREQGNYGYTF. The CDR3 bases are TGTGCCAGCAGGGAACAGGGGAACTATGGCTACACCTTC.

This clonotype was picked up many times. CDR3 sequence (DNA): TGTGCCAGCAGTGAGATTGACAGGGACAACTATGGCTACACCTTC. This translates into CASSEIDRDNYGYTF. This chain joins TRBV6-1 and TRBJ1-2; 7 bases fit TRBD1. V trimming: 3 bases; J trimming: 2 bases; junction bases outside the gene matches: 6. There are 15 residues in the CDR3. CDR1 MNHNS and CDR2 SASEGT come from the germline V gene.

Only a few counts were recorded for this clonotype. The CDR3 nucleotides read TGTGCCAGCAGGGATTTATCTGGAAACACCATATATTTT. This translates into CASRDLSGNTIYF. The genes are TRBV3-1 and TRBJ1-3; D is uncertain. Trimming left V 6 bases short and J 1 base short, with 7 bases between. CDR3 length: 13 residues. Per the germline V gene, CDR1 is LGHDT and CDR2 is YNNKEL (reference sequence).

This clonotype was counted only a few times. A much larger clone sits a single nucleotide away, making a read error possible. No conserved phenylalanine or tryptophan ends this CDR3, so it is likely a read error. This chain connects TRBV27 to TRBJ2-5; D unclear. CDR1 is MNHEY, CDR2 SMNVEV, per germline (reference sequence). This CDR3 is 12 amino acids long. The V gene lost 8 bases and the J gene lost 0 bases, with 7 bases spanning the gap. CDR3 nucleotides: TGTGCCAGCCGGAGCTACCAAGAGACCCAGTACCTC. This codes for CASRSYQETQYL.

Concerning this clonotype itself: Since a much larger clone is just one base distant, this may be a read error. The chain has TRBV20-1 and TRBJ1-5; tentative D call: TRBD1 (5 bases). The V gene's germline CDR1 is DFQATT and CDR2 SNEGSKA (reference sequence). This CDR3 is built from 15 residues. Trimming took 2 bases from V and 5 from J, leaving 16 bases between them. The DNA for the CDR3 is TGCAGTGCTAGAATTCCGGGACGCCTAGATCAGCCCCAGCATTTT. Protein: CSARIPGRLDQPQHF.

This clonotype was seen repeatedly, ten times or more. The rearrangement joins TRBV12-3 or TRBV12-4 to TRBJ2-5; TRBD2 might be the D (7 bases). This CDR3 contains 14 residues. The ends were cut back, 6 bases at V and 3 bases at J, with 14 bases in the middle. As DNA, the CDR3 is TGTGCCAGCAGCAAAACGGGGGGCAAAGAGACCCAGTACTTC. It translates to CASSKTGGKETQYF.

In this sample, this clonotype turned up many times. V and J are TRBV12-3 or TRBV12-4 and TRBJ1-6, with D maybe TRBD1 (5 bases). This CDR3 is 14 amino acids long. V was clipped by 6 bases and J by 9 bases, with 15 bases between them. This chain's CDR3 is CASSRGGLGSPLHF. CDR3 nucleotide sequence: TGTGCCAGCAGCCGCGGGGGACTGGGTTCACCCCTCCACTTT.

With respect to this clonotype: A read error is possible here, since a much larger clone lies one base away. The gene calls are TRBV12-3 or TRBV12-4 and TRBJ2-1, with TRBD1 matching over 9 bases. The CDR3 consists of 14 residues. CDR3 sequence (DNA): TGTGCCGGCAGTCCCGGGACAGGGATGAATGAGCAGTTCTTC. The encoded protein is CAGSPGTGMNEQFF.

This clonotype was counted ten times or more. The rearrangement uses TRBV7-9 and TRBJ1-1, with D possibly TRBD1 on 6 matching bases. There are 15 residues in the CDR3. The V gene's germline CDR1 is SEHNR and CDR2 FQNEAQ (reference sequence). V shed 5 bases and J shed 3 bases, with 16 bases lying between them. The CDR3 sequence: CASSPPSTGYTEAFF. DNA for the CDR3: TGTGCCAGCAGCCCACCCTCTACAGGGTACACTGAAGCTTTCTTT.